A selection of T cell receptor beta chains follows, all from one sample in a study of OX40 agonist ivuxolimab in advanced cancers. The protocol was immunoSEQ multiplex PCR, while the TCRdb copy is restricted to in-frame clones and leaves out a portion. The sample holds tens of thousands of clones; about 94% are singletons and the top ten take approximately 20%. The starting material was CD4+ or CD8+ T cells sorted from blood, obtained in a trial of the OX40 agonist ivuxolimab. All receptors come from an adult with an advanced solid tumor such as melanoma, head and neck, liver or kidney cancer. CDR3s include the opening cysteine and the closing phenylalanine or tryptophan. Each record gives: V gene, D gene, J gene, clone size, CDR3 protein, CDR3 DNA. D genes are given only for firm matches. Rows give clone size only sometimes, using once, few, many, or a class for an expanded clone.

>TRBV7-2|.|TRBJ1-2|.
CASRPTGFSYGYTF
TGTGCCAGCAGGCCTACAGGGTTCTCCTATGGCTACACCTTC
>TRBV28|TRBD1|TRBJ2-2|.
CASNLRDRGIFTGELFF
TGTGCCAGCAACCTCCGGGACAGGGGGATTTTCACCGGGGAGCTGTTTTTT
>TRBV28|TRBD2|TRBJ2-7|.
CASSRPPTSGNSYEQYF
TGTGCCAGCAGCCGACCCCCTACTAGCGGGAACTCCTACGAGCAGTACTTC
>TRBV7-9|TRBD1|TRBJ2-2|.
CASTAYGTGKSNTGELFF
TGTGCCAGCACCGCTTACGGGACAGGGAAATCGAACACCGGGGAGCTGTTTTTT
>TRBV27|TRBD2|TRBJ2-1|once
CASSLLAGGPDYNEQFF
TGTGCCAGCAGTTTATTGGCGGGAGGGCCGGACTACAATGAGCAGTTCTTC
>TRBV21-1|.|TRBJ2-7|.
CASSKGSSGSNLGVISYEQYF
TGTGCCAGCAGCAAAGGGTCAAGCGGGAGTAACTTAGGGGTTATTTCCTACGAGCAGTACTTC
>TRBV7-6|TRBD2|TRBJ2-6|.
CASSLAGAGATGANVLTF
TGTGCCAGCAGCTTAGCGGGAGCGGGAGCGACTGGGGCCAACGTCCTGACTTTC
>TRBV5-1|TRBD2|TRBJ2-7|.
CASSRSVGGREEQYF
TGCGCCAGCAGCCGGTCGGTGGGAGGGAGGGAGGAGCAGTACTTC
>TRBV10-3|.|TRBJ2-7|.
CAISESSLYEQYF
TGTGCCATCAGTGAGTCTTCTCTGTACGAGCAGTACTTC
>TRBV14|.|TRBJ2-1|.
CASSPNIYRDPGDNEQFF
TGTGCCAGCAGCCCCAATATCTATAGGGACCCTGGCGACAATGAGCAGTTCTTC
>TRBV15|.|TRBJ1-5|.
CATSREEGLAGNQPQHF
TGTGCCACCAGCAGAGAGGAAGGCCTGGCGGGCAATCAGCCCCAGCATTTT
>TRBV28|TRBD2|TRBJ2-7|.
CASSLPQGLGLPIMNYEQYF
TGTGCCAGCAGTTTACCGCAGGGACTAGGTCTCCCCATAATGAACTACGAGCAGTACTTC
>TRBV10-2|.|TRBJ1-3|.
CASSELGGPATGNTIYF
TGCGCCAGCAGTGAGCTAGGGGGGCCCGCGACTGGAAACACCATATATTTT
>TRBV27|.|TRBJ1-1|.
CASSSTQENTEAFF
TGTGCCAGCAGTTCGACACAGGAGAACACTGAAGCTTTCTTT
>TRBV7-9|.|TRBJ1-1|.
CASRAVVGNTEAFF
TGTGCCAGCAGGGCCGTAGTAGGGAACACTGAAGCTTTCTTT
>TRBV5-8|.|TRBJ2-7|once
CASSLRGDEQYF
TGTGCCAGCAGCTTACGAGGGGACGAGCAGTACTTC
>TRBV9|TRBD2|TRBJ2-1|.
CASSVGMLADNEQFF
TGTGCCAGCAGCGTAGGAATGCTAGCGGACAATGAGCAGTTCTTC
>TRBV7-8|TRBD1|TRBJ2-7|.
CASSQILLGPGQIYEQYF
TGTGCCAGCAGCCAGATCCTTTTGGGGCCGGGACAGATCTACGAGCAGTACTTC
>TRBV27|TRBD2|TRBJ2-1|.
CASSLWGLAGVAGEQFF
TGTGCCAGCAGTTTATGGGGACTAGCGGGAGTAGCTGGTGAGCAGTTCTTC
>TRBV6-5|TRBD2|TRBJ2-7|.
CASSRDYGYEQYF
TGTGCCAGCAGCCGGGACTACGGCTACGAGCAGTACTTC
>TRBV4-1|.|TRBJ2-7|.
CASSPIAGSYEQYF
TGCGCCAGCAGCCCCATAGCAGGGTCCTACGAGCAGTACTTC
>TRBV7-2|.|TRBJ2-7|.
CASSFGPVEAYEQYF
TGTGCCAGCAGCTTTGGCCCTGTAGAAGCCTACGAGCAGTACTTC
>TRBV29-1|.|TRBJ1-2|.
CSAVNSGGYTF
TGCAGCGCCGTTAATAGCGGTGGCTACACCTTC
>TRBV27|TRBD2|TRBJ2-7|.
CASSLGTSGYEQYF
TGTGCCAGCAGTTTAGGGACTAGCGGCTACGAGCAGTACTTC
>TRBV7-9|.|TRBJ2-7|.
CASSSTGHPGSYEQYF
TGTGCCAGCAGCTCCACCGGACACCCCGGCTCCTACGAGCAGTACTTC
>TRBV15|.|TRBJ1-1|.
CATRYERMNTEAFF
TGTGCCACCAGGTACGAGAGGATGAACACTGAAGCTTTCTTT
>TRBV7-6|.|TRBJ2-3|once
CASSLERSTDTQYF
TGTGCCAGCAGCTTAGAAAGAAGCACAGATACGCAGTATTTT
>TRBV27|.|TRBJ2-3|.
CASSSPWGARGGDTQYF
TGTGCCAGCAGTTCCCCGTGGGGGGCGAGAGGAGGAGATACGCAGTATTTT
>TRBV4-3|.|TRBJ2-3|.
CASSPGGGVTDTQYF
TGCGCCAGCAGCCCAGGAGGGGGAGTGACAGATACGCAGTATTTT
>TRBV6-5|.|TRBJ1-5|.
CASSYSRNQPQHF
TGTGCCAGCAGTTACTCGAGGAATCAGCCCCAGCATTTT
>TRBV28|.|TRBJ2-1|.
CASSLAARSYNEQFF
TGTGCCAGCAGTTTAGCGGCGAGGTCCTACAATGAGCAGTTCTTC
>TRBV7-9|.|TRBJ2-2|.
CASRPGYTGELFF
TGTGCCAGCAGGCCCGGTTATACCGGGGAGCTGTTTTTT
>TRBV30|TRBD1|TRBJ1-6|few
CAWSVTAQGGNSPLHF
TGTGCCTGGAGTGTAACCGCCCAGGGGGGTAATTCACCCCTCCACTTT
>TRBV9|.|TRBJ2-1|once
CASSNRGSGGSYNEQFF
TGTGCCAGCAGCAATCGGGGCAGCGGAGGCTCCTACAATGAGCAGTTCTTC
>TRBV7-9|TRBD1|TRBJ1-2|.
CASSSTSGTVTYGYTF
TGTGCCAGCAGCTCGACCTCCGGGACAGTAACCTATGGCTACACCTTC
>TRBV10-3|TRBD2|TRBJ2-3|.
CATIPGLAGVKRVTQYF
TGTGCCACCATCCCGGGACTAGCGGGAGTAAAGAGGGTTACGCAGTATTTT
>TRBV14|.|TRBJ1-1|.
CASRHGNKNTEAFF
TGTGCCAGCAGACACGGGAACAAGAACACTGAAGCTTTCTTT
>TRBV9|TRBD2|TRBJ2-3|.
CASSPRLAADTQYF
TGTGCCAGCAGCCCCCGACTAGCAGCTGATACGCAGTATTTT
>TRBV7-9|TRBD1|TRBJ1-2|.
CASSLAPGGRDYGYTF
TGTGCCAGCAGCTTAGCGCCAGGGGGGCGCGACTATGGCTACACCTTC
>TRBV6-4|.|TRBJ2-1|.
CASSDSGGFYNEQFF
TGTGCCAGCAGTGATTCGGGGGGCTTCTACAATGAGCAGTTCTTC
>TRBV29-1|.|TRBJ1-5|.
CSVEFEGMSNQPQHF
TGCAGCGTTGAATTTGAGGGGATGAGCAATCAGCCCCAGCATTTT
>TRBV9|.|TRBJ2-7|.
CASSVVPGFIYEQYF
TGTGCCAGCAGCGTAGTTCCGGGATTTATATACGAGCAGTACTTC
>TRBV29-1|.|TRBJ2-3|.
CSVELYPDTQYF
TGCAGCGTTGAATTATATCCAGATACGCAGTATTTT
>TRBV7-2|TRBD2|TRBJ2-1|.
CASSPTSGRSYNEQFF
TGTGCCAGCAGCCCGACTAGCGGGAGATCCTACAATGAGCAGTTCTTC
>TRBV7-9|.|TRBJ1-2|.
CASSFLNGYTF
TGTGCCAGCAGCTTCCTTAATGGCTACACCTTC
>TRBV28|TRBD2|TRBJ2-1|.
CASSLGDYAYNEQFF
TGTGCCAGCAGTTTAGGGGACTATGCCTACAATGAGCAGTTCTTC
>TRBV5-1|TRBD1|TRBJ2-7|.
CASSLGQGFSYEQYF
TGCGCCAGCAGCCTGGGACAGGGCTTCTCCTACGAGCAGTACTTC
>TRBV5-4|.|TRBJ1-2|.
CASSLAPEGYTF
TGTGCCAGCAGCTTGGCCCCGGAAGGCTACACCTTC
>TRBV11-2|.|TRBJ2-7|.
CASSLKTASYEQYF
TGTGCCAGCAGCTTGAAGACGGCGTCCTACGAGCAGTACTTC
>TRBV5-6|.|TRBJ2-7|.
CASSLDTAYEQYF
TGTGCCAGCAGCTTGGACACAGCCTACGAGCAGTACTTC
>TRBV10-1|.|TRBJ2-1|.
CASSGLVGEEQFF
TGCGCCAGCAGTGGACTAGTAGGGGAGGAGCAGTTCTTC
>TRBV5-1|.|TRBJ1-1|.
CASSPEERTYTEAFF
TGCGCCAGCAGCCCTGAGGAACGGACGTACACTGAAGCTTTCTTT
>TRBV13|TRBD1|TRBJ1-1|.
CASSAGQGYESTEAFF
TGTGCCAGCAGCGCGGGACAGGGGTATGAAAGCACTGAAGCTTTCTTT
>TRBV9|TRBD2|TRBJ2-3|.
CASSDGTGIAGDWDTQYF
TGTGCCAGCAGCGATGGAACCGGGATAGCGGGAGATTGGGATACGCAGTATTTT
>TRBV11-2|.|TRBJ1-5|.
CASSQTTGVYSNQPQHF
TGTGCCAGCAGCCAAACGACAGGAGTTTATAGCAATCAGCCCCAGCATTTT
>TRBV6-5|.|TRBJ2-7|.
CARTSEGVYEQYF
TGTGCCAGGACCTCTGAAGGGGTCTACGAGCAGTACTTC